Sequencing of this T cell receptor beta chain was carried out in a study of spatial heterogeneity in lung cancer (dated by TCRdb to between 2018 and 2021). Broadly, across the study: Beta-chain transcripts were consistently detected in greater numbers than alpha-chain transcripts, which likely reflects a higher abundance of beta-chain transcripts. In tumor regions, TCR transcript counts showed a strong correlation with a T cell transcriptional module score from matched bulk RNA-seq. In the raw uncorrected reads, each unique combination of TCR and UMI appeared more than ten times on average. In non-small cell lung cancer, the study made a quantitative comparison of TCR alpha and beta repertoires among multiple tumor regions, matched nontumor lung and blood. Nonsynonymous mutation counts, determined by whole-exome sequencing of tumor tissue, were related to TCR repertoire features. At surgery, 220 tumor regions, 61 to 65 matched nontumor lung samples and 56 PBMC samples were TCR-sequenced for both alpha and beta chains. Broader findings and caveats from the paper: Counts of ubiquitous and regional expanded TCRs correlated with counts of ubiquitous and regional nonsynonymous mutations, respectively. A correlation was observed between the number of expanded intratumoral alpha and beta TCRs and the tumor nonsynonymous mutation count. Additional single-cell paired TCR alpha and beta sequencing was considered necessary to confirm, at a functional level, the hypothesis that regional TCRs recognize regional mutations. TCR-seq coverage of tumor T cells was estimated at only around 7% for alpha chains and about 13% for beta chains.

The library was produced with 5' RACE. Data came from a NextSeq 500. In the TCR library protocol, a unique molecular identifier was attached to each TCR cDNA molecule so that PCR and sequencing errors could be corrected. In the paper's pipeline: Decombinator tools were used for TCR identification, UMI-based error correction and CDR3 extraction. TCRs above a frequency of 2 per 1,000, corresponding to the top 1% of the tumor frequency distribution, were defined as expanded. Expanded tumor TCRs were classed as regional if statistically deemed absent (corrected P<0.05) from at least one tumor region, otherwise ubiquitous. Each repertoire was subsampled 100 times to 5,000 TCRs, after which Renyi diversity was computed with the R vegan package. CDR3 similarity networks were built from amino acid triplet string-kernel similarity, connecting CDR3s with pairwise similarity above 0.82. TCRdb cleaned the public reads at Q25 with fastp, built clones with MiXCR and kept in-frame beta chains. For every CDR3 protein sequence, its rows merge into one entry that carries the most common genes and DNA. TCRdb, not the authors, supplied the V and J calls. A total of 17,000 or so distinct CDR3 sequences appear in this sample, roughly 7% of them only once. The ten largest clones take up roughly 19% of the sample.

This specimen's time point label, per the study, means: sample taken at primary tumor resection. Samples were obtained from 65 to 90 patients with early-stage, untreated non-small cell lung cancer from the lung TRACERx cohort. Whole RNA extracted from tumor and nontumor lung tissue, or from cryopreserved PBMC samples, was used for TCR sequencing without cell sorting. Only patients with enough RNA available from two or more tumor regions were chosen for TCR sequencing. Tumor and adjacent nontumor lung specimens were reviewed by a lung pathologist before selection. Measured from the cysteine to the phenylalanine, the CDR3 is 12 residues long. Only CDR3 DNA remains: 36 bases, in frame from the first base. V loses 0 bases of germline sequence and J loses 7 bases, and the interval between the two ends is 5 bases. CDR1 SEHNR and CDR2 FQNEAQ are derived from the germline V gene (reference sequence). This clonotype is medium-sized (0.01 to 0.1%) in its sample. Its antigen is still unknown. No base quality information exists; no much larger clone differs at one position.

The TCR originated in a female donor with early-stage non-small cell lung cancer. The V gene is TRBV7-9 and the J gene is TRBJ2-3; no D segment can be confidently identified. The starting material was lung tumor tissue, obtained at surgery. The CDR3: CASSLAVNTQYF. The DNA reads TGTGCCAGCAGCTTAGCGGTAAATACGCAGTATTTT.